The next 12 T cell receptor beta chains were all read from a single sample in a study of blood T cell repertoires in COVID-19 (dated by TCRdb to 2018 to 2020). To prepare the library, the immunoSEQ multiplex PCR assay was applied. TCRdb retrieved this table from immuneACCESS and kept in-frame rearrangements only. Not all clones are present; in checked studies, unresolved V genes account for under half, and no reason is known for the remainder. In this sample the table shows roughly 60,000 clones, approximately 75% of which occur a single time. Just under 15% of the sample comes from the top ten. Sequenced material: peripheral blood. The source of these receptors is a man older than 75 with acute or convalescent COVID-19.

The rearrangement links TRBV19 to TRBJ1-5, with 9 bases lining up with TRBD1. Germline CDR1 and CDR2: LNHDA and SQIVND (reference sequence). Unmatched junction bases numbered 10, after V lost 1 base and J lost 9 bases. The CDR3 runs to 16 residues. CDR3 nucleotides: TGTGCCAGTAGTATAGGTCGGACAGGGGCCTCTAGGCCCCAGCATTTT. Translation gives CASSIGRTGASRPQHF.

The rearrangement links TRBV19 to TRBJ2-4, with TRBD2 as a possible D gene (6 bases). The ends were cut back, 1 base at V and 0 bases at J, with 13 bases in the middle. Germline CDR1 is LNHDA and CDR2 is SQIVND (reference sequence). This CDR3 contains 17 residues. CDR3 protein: CASSIVSRELAKNIQYF. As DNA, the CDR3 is TGTGCCAGTAGTATAGTATCGCGGGAACTAGCCAAAAACATTCAGTACTTC.

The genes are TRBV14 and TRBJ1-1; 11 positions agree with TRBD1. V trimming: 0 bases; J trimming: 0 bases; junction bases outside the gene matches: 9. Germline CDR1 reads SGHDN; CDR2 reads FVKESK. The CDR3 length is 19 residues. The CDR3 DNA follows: TGTGCCAGCAGCCAAGATTTTGTTAGGACAGGGGGCCTGAACACTGAAGCTTTCTTT. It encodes CASSQDFVRTGGLNTEAFF. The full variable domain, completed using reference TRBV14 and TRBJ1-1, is EAGVTQFPSHSVIEKGQTVTLRCDPISGHDNLYWYRRVMGKEIKFLLHFVKESKQDESGMPNNRFLAERTGGTYSTLKVQPAELEDSGVYFCASSQDFVRTGGLNTEAFFGQGTRLTVV.

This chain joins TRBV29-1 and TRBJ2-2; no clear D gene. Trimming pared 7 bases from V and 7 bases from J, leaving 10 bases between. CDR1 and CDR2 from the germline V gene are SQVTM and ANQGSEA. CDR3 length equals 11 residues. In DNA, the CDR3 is TGCAGCGGGAGCTATGACGGGGAGCTGTTTTTT. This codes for CSGSYDGELFF.

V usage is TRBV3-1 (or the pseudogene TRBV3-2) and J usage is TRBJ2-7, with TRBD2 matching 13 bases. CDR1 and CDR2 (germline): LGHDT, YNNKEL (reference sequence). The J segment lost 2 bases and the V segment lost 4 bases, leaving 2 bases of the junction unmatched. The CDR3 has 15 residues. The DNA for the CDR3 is TGTGCCAGCAGCCGGGGACTAGCGGGGCCCTACGAGCAGTACTTC. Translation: CASSRGLAGPYEQYF.

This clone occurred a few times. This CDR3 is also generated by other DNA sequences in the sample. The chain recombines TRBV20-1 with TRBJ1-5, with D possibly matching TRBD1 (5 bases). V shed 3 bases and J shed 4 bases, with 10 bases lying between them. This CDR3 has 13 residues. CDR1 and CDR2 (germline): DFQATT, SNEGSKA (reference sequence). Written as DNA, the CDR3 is TGCAGTGCTAGTGGCCGGGGGAATCAGCCCCAGCATTTT. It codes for CSASGRGNQPQHF.

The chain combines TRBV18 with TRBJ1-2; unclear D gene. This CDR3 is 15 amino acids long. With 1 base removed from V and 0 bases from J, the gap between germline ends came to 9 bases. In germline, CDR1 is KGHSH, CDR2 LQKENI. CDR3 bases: TGTGCCAGCTCACCACAGGGAGGTACTAACTATGGCTACACCTTC. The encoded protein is CASSPQGGTNYGYTF.

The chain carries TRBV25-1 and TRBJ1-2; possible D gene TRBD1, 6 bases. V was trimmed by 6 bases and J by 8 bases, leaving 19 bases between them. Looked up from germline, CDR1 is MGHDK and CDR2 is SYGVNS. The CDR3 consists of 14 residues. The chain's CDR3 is CASSSGTSIFGYTF. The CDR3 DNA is TGTGCCAGCAGCTCCGGGACATCTATCTTCGGCTACACCTTC.

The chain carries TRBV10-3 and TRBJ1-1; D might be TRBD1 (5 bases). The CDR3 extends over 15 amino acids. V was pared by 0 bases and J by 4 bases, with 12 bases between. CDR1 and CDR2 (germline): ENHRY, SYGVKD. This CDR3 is CAISESIAGITEAFF. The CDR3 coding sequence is TGTGCCATCAGTGAGTCTATAGCAGGGATCACTGAAGCTTTCTTT.

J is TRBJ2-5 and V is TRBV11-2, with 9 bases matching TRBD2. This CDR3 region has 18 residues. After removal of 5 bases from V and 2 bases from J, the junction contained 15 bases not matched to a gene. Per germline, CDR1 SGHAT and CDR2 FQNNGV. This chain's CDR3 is CASSPWRGAGGRQETQYF. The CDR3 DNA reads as TGTGCCAGCAGCCCCTGGAGGGGGGCGGGGGGGCGACAAGAGACCCAGTACTTC.

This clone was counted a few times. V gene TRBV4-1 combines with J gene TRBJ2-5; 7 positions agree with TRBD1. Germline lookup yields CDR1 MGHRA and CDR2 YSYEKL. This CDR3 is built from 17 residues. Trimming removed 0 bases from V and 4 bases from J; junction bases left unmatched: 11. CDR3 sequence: CASSQDLFAGGRETQYF. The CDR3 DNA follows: TGCGCCAGCAGCCAAGATTTATTCGCAGGGGGACGAGAGACCCAGTACTTC.

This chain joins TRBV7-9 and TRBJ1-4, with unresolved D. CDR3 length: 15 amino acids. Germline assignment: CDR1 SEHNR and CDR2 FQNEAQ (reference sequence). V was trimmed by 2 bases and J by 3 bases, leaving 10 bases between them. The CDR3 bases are TGTGCCAGCAGCTTACTCCGGGTCGCTAATGAAAAACTGTTTTTT. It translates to CASSLLRVANEKLFF. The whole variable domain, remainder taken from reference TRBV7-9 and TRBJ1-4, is DTGVSQNPRHKITKRGQNVTFRCDPISEHNRLYWYRQTLGQGPEFLTYFQNEAQLEKSRLLSDRFSAERPKGSFSTLEIQRTEQGDSAMYLCASSLLRVANEKLFFGSGTQLSVL.